This T cell receptor beta chain was captured in a study of cytomegalovirus exposure and HLA in healthy donors. Study results and caveats: A previous analysis found most TCR beta V segments productive roughly 90% or roughly 30% of the time.

As regards this clone: Its antigen is unknown.

The PCR had 60 Vbeta and 13 Jbeta primers. Data came from immunoSEQ multiplex PCR; TCRdb stores just in-frame clones and leaves some out. In the table there are roughly 140,000 clones, over 75% of which are singletons. This CDR3 region has 12 residues. From germline, CDR1 is GTSNPN and CDR2 SVGIG (reference sequence). V was trimmed by 1 base and J by 6 bases, leaving 10 bases between them. This chain connects TRBV30 to TRBJ2-7; no firm D call. This receptor was obtained from a man aged 30 to 45 in good health and CMV-seropositive. Sequencing was carried out using PBMCs. The CDR3 loop reads CAWSAGDLEQYF. The CDR3 DNA follows: TGTGCCTGGAGTGCCGGAGACCTCGAGCAGTACTTC. The whole variable domain, remainder taken from reference TRBV30 and TRBJ2-7, is SQTIHQWPATLVQPVGSPLSLECTVEGTSNPNLYWYRQAAGRGLQLLFYSVGIGQISSEVPQNLSASRPQDRQFILSSKKLLLSDSGFYLCAWSAGDLEQYFGPGTRLTVT.